A single sample is the source of the 31 T cell receptor beta chains below, sequenced in a study of T cell changes during pregnancy in multiple sclerosis. Produced via immunoSEQ multiplex PCR; TCRdb's table is partial and in-frame only. The table lists tens of thousands of clones, roughly 92% of them singletons. This material consisted of peripheral blood, taken after pregnancy. The receptors shown here come from a female donor in good health, enrolled as a control in a pregnancy study.

This chain links TRBV7-2 with TRBJ2-5, with D unresolved. Germline-derived CDR1 and CDR2 are SGHTA and FQGNSA. The CDR3 runs to 11 residues. Trimming removed 6 bases from V and 2 bases from J, with 4 bases in between. The CDR3 region is CASSLQETQYF. The CDR3 DNA reads TGTGCCAGCAGTCTTCAAGAGACCCAGTACTTC. Variable domain in full (rest from reference TRBV7-2 and TRBJ2-5): GAGVSQSPSNKVTEKGKDVELRCDPISGHTALYWYRQSLGQGLEFLIYFQGNSAPDKSGLPSDRFSAERTGGSVSTLTIQRTQQEDSAVYLCASSLQETQYFGPGTRLLVL.

The rearrangement links TRBV11-2 to TRBJ1-6; 8 bases line up with TRBD1. V shed 5 bases and J 10 bases; nucleotides not matched to a gene: 10. This CDR3 is built from 15 residues. Germline CDR1 reads SGHAT; CDR2 reads FQNNGV. The CDR3 protein is CASSRSLQGESPLHF. In nucleotides, the CDR3 is TGTGCCAGCAGCAGATCTTTACAGGGGGAATCACCCCTCCACTTT.

This chain joins TRBV2 and TRBJ2-2; D is possibly TRBD2 (5 bases). This CDR3 has 13 amino acids. The V end was cut by 4 bases, the J end by 6 bases, with 9 bases between. From germline, CDR1 is SNHLY and CDR2 FYNNEI. The CDR3 DNA follows: TGTGCCAGCAGTGTACGGGGAGCCGGGGAGCTGTTTTTT. This sequence encodes CASSVRGAGELFF.

This chain uses TRBV27 with TRBJ2-1; a weak D match, TRBD1 (6 bases). V dropped 6 bases and J dropped 4 bases, with 19 bases sitting between them. Per the germline V gene, CDR1 is MNHEY and CDR2 is SMNVEV (reference sequence). The CDR3 covers 16 residues. The CDR3 sequence: CASRPGQSSLYNEQFF. CDR3 coding DNA: TGTGCCAGCAGGCCCGGACAGAGCAGTCTTTACAATGAGCAGTTCTTC.

The rearrangement uses TRBV6-5 and TRBJ2-5; D unresolved. Germline V gives CDR1 MNHEY, CDR2 SVGAGI. The CDR3 runs 13 residues. Between the trimmed V and J ends, which lost 5 bases and 2 bases, there was a span of 9 bases. The chain's CDR3 is CASSPDTQETQYF. In DNA, the CDR3 is TGTGCCAGCAGTCCTGACACTCAAGAGACCCAGTACTTC.

This sequence joins TRBV7-8 and TRBJ2-7; 9 nucleotides agree with TRBD2. J was trimmed by 2 bases and V by 1 base; bases with no gene match: 9. Germline V lookup: CDR1 SGHVS, CDR2 FQNEAQ. The CDR3 loop spans 17 amino acids. CDR3 nucleotides: TGTGCCAGCAGCTTAGTGGTTAGCGGGAGTACGGCCTACGAGCAGTACTTC. This gives the protein CASSLVVSGSTAYEQYF.

The chain recombines TRBV27 with TRBJ2-2; D gene uncertain. The V end lost 3 bases, the J end lost 3 bases, and 2 bases lay between the germline ends. Germline CDR1 MNHEY, CDR2 SMNVEV (reference sequence). The CDR3 covers 12 residues. The CDR3 DNA follows: TGTGCCAGCAGTTTCTACACCGGGGAGCTGTTTTTT. Protein product: CASSFYTGELFF.

The chain has TRBV5-1 and TRBJ1-1; TRBD1 aligns across 8 bases. The V gene end was trimmed by 4 bases and the J gene end by 1 base; junction bases not matched to a gene: 9. The CDR3 sequence is 16 residues long. Looked up from germline, CDR1 is SGHRS and CDR2 is YFSETQ. In DNA, the CDR3 is TGCGCCAGCAGCCCCAAGACAGGGGCGGAGAACACTGAAGCTTTCTTT. Protein product: CASSPKTGAENTEAFF.

Within the sample, this clone is medium-sized. The chain employs TRBV6-4 and TRBJ2-3; 7 positions match TRBD2. Looked up from germline, CDR1 is MRHNA and CDR2 is SNTAGT. With V trimmed by 0 bases and J by 3 bases, 0 bases remained unmatched. This CDR3 region has 14 residues. CDR3 amino acids: CASSDSRETDTQYF. The CDR3 region has the DNA TGTGCCAGCAGTGACTCGCGGGAGACAGATACGCAGTATTTT.

The J gene is TRBJ2-1, the V gene TRBV6-5, with D perhaps matching TRBD1 (5 bases). Germline V gene data show CDR1 as MNHEY and CDR2 as SVGAGI. CDR3 length: 14 amino acids. Trimming pared 2 bases from V and 5 bases from J, leaving 10 bases between. The CDR3 DNA follows: TGTGCCAGCAGTTACGGGGCGGATGACAATGAGCAGTTCTTC. This translates into CASSYGADDNEQFF.

The chain combines TRBV15 with TRBJ2-3, with D maybe TRBD2 (6 bases). This CDR3 has 15 amino acids. CDR1 LNHNV and CDR2 YYDKDF come from the germline V gene (reference sequence). V was shortened by 4 bases and J by 6 bases, with 17 bases between the two germline ends. The CDR3 loop is CATSITSTASDTQYF. For the CDR3, the DNA is TGTGCCACCAGCATAACTAGCACCGCTTCGGATACGCAGTATTTT.

The J gene is TRBJ2-2, the V gene TRBV10-2, with a weak D call TRBD2 (5 bases). Trimming shortened V by 5 bases and J by 0 bases, and 10 bases separated the two germline ends. The CDR3 spans 15 residues. CDR1 is WSHSY and CDR2 is SAAADI in the germline V gene. The CDR3, as DNA: TGCGCCAGCAGTAGGAGGAGAGCGAACACCGGGGAGCTGTTTTTT. Translation gives CASSRRRANTGELFF.

Here the CDR3 reads CASSITGGSIQYF. The DNA for the CDR3 is TGTGCCAGCAGTATAACAGGGGGGAGCATTCAGTACTTC. The genes are TRBV6-1 and TRBJ2-4; 8 nucleotides match TRBD1. This CDR3 region has 13 residues. J was trimmed by 9 bases and V by 5 bases; bases with no gene match: 6. Germline V CDR1 and CDR2: MNHNS, SASEGT.

The chain has TRBV29-1 and TRBJ2-3, with 9 bases lining up with TRBD2. The V gene end was trimmed by 0 bases and the J gene end by 9 bases; junction bases not matched to a gene: 1. In germline, CDR1 is SQVTM, CDR2 ANQGSEA. The CDR3 has 12 amino acids. CDR3 protein: CSVEDGTSTQYF. CDR3 in DNA: TGCAGCGTTGAAGATGGGACTAGCACGCAGTATTTT.

This chain links TRBV10-3 with TRBJ1-6; a possible D gene is TRBD1 (5 bases). CDR1 ENHRY and CDR2 SYGVKD come from the germline V gene. This CDR3 region has 15 residues. Trimming took 4 bases from V and 8 from J, leaving 15 bases between them. CDR3 protein: CAISGLAGGDSPLHF. CDR3 in DNA: TGTGCCATCAGTGGCCTAGCGGGGGGGGATTCACCCCTCCACTTT.

The chain uses TRBV6-5 and TRBJ2-7; 10 positions agree with TRBD2. There are 14 residues in the CDR3. CDR1 is MNHEY, CDR2 SVGAGI, per germline. Losses at the gene ends were 5 bases for V and 1 base for J; bases not matched to a gene: 2. The CDR3 nucleotides are TGTGCCAGCAGTCGAGCGGGAGGGTCCTACGAGCAGTACTTC. Its translation is CASSRAGGSYEQYF.

The J gene is TRBJ1-6, the V gene TRBV5-4; the match to TRBD1 covers 9 bases. V trimming: 3 bases; J trimming: 9 bases; junction bases outside the gene matches: 1. CDR3 size: 13 residues. Germline V gene sequence: CDR1 SGHNT, CDR2 YYREEE (reference sequence). In nucleotides, the CDR3 is TGTGCCAGCAGCTCGGACAGGGGTTCACCCCTCCACTTT. Translated: CASSSDRGSPLHF.

The J gene is TRBJ1-4, the V gene TRBV4-2, with a weak D call TRBD1 (6 bases). The CDR3 totals 16 residues. Per the germline V gene, CDR1 is LGHNA and CDR2 is YNFKEQ. Trimming removed 3 bases from V and 8 bases from J, with 19 bases in between. The CDR3 DNA is TGTGCCAGCAGCCAGATGGGCGGTACGGGGGGCGAAAAACTGTTTTTT. This codes for CASSQMGGTGGEKLFF.

The chain links TRBV6-5 to TRBJ2-3; D ambiguous. This CDR3 is built from 13 residues. CDR1 MNHEY and CDR2 SVGAGI come from the germline V gene. Trimming removed 6 bases from V and 5 bases from J, with 12 bases in between. The DNA of the CDR3 is TGTGCCAGCAGACCCAGCACGGGAGATACGCAGTATTTT. Its translation: CASRPSTGDTQYF.

The V gene is TRBV29-1, the J gene TRBJ1-2, with D possibly being TRBD1 (5 bases). Trimming shortened V by 5 bases and J by 3 bases, and 13 bases separated the two germline ends. CDR1 is SQVTM and CDR2 is ANQGSEA in the germline V gene. The CDR3 has 13 amino acids. The CDR3 loop reads CSVLEGWDYGYTF. In nucleotides, the CDR3 is TGCAGCGTTCTGGAGGGGTGGGACTATGGCTACACCTTC.

The V gene is TRBV2, the J gene TRBJ2-7; 10 bases fit TRBD1. There are 13 residues in the CDR3. V shed 7 bases, J shed 5 bases, and the junction held 5 bases outside the gene matches. Germline V gives CDR1 SNHLY, CDR2 FYNNEI. The CDR3 sequence is CASNRDRGDEQYF. The CDR3 coding sequence is TGTGCCAGCAACCGGGACAGGGGCGACGAGCAGTACTTC.

The V gene is TRBV9, the J gene TRBJ2-1, with 9 bases fitting TRBD1. Germline assignment: CDR1 SGDLS and CDR2 YYNGEE. Trimming at V came to 3 bases and at J to 8 bases, leaving 6 bases not matched to a gene. CDR3 length: 14 residues. CDR3 nucleotides: TGTGCCAGCAGCGCCGGGGACAGGGCCGATGAGCAGTTCTTC. Its translation: CASSAGDRADEQFF.

The chain carries TRBV18 and TRBJ2-5, with TRBD2 matching 7 bases. This CDR3 has 13 amino acids. CDR1 is KGHSH, CDR2 LQKENI, per germline. Trimming cost V 3 bases and J 4 bases; bases outside gene matches: 2. The DNA of the CDR3 is TGTGCCAGCTCACCTGGACTAGGAGAGACCCAGTACTTC. Translating gives CASSPGLGETQYF.

The chain recombines TRBV4-2 with TRBJ2-1; the match to TRBD2 covers 9 bases. Germline V gene sequence: CDR1 LGHNA, CDR2 YNFKEQ. The CDR3 has 15 amino acids. The V and J ends lost 1 base and 3 bases, in that order; junction bases with no gene match: 1. Here the CDR3 DNA reads TGTGCCAGCAGCCAAGGACTAGCGGACTACAATGAGCAGTTCTTC. Residues: CASSQGLADYNEQFF.

The chain employs TRBV7-3 and TRBJ2-1; a weak D match, TRBD2 (5 bases). CDR3 size: 12 residues. The V end lost 0 bases, the J end lost 9 bases, and 6 bases lay between the germline ends. The germline V gene encodes CDR1 SGHTA and CDR2 FQGTGA. CDR3 amino acids: CASSLTGVEQFF. The CDR3 coding sequence is TGTGCCAGCAGCTTAACGGGAGTTGAGCAGTTCTTC. Full variable domain (remainder filled in from reference TRBV7-3 and TRBJ2-1): GAGVSQTPSNKVTEKGKYVELRCDPISGHTALYWYRQSLGQGPEFLIYFQGTGAADDSGLPNDRFFAVRPEGSVSTLKIQRTERGDSAVYLCASSLTGVEQFFGPGTRLTVL.

This clone was found a few times. The chain joins TRBV5-4 to TRBJ2-4; no reliable D call. CDR1 is SGHNT and CDR2 is YYREEE in the germline V gene (reference sequence). There are 12 residues in the CDR3. Between the trimmed V and J ends, which lost 5 bases and 6 bases, there was a span of 9 bases. CDR3 coding DNA: TGTGCCAGCAGTGCCAGGTCAAACATTCAGTACTTC. Amino acid sequence: CASSARSNIQYF. The variable domain in full, with the rest retrieved from reference TRBV5-4 and TRBJ2-4, is ETGVTQSPTHLIKTRGQQVTLRCSSQSGHNTVSWYQQALGQGPQFIFQYYREEENGRGNFPPRFSGLQFPNYSSELNVNALELDDSALYLCASSARSNIQYFGAGTRLSVL.

The chain recombines TRBV21-1 with TRBJ2-2; the listed D gene, TRBD2, was not tested against the DNA. TRBV21-1 is flagged as a pseudogene. CDR3 length: 19 residues. CDR3 amino acids: CASSKKRSGLAGGWWELFF. Here the CDR3 DNA reads TGTGCCAGCAGCAAAAAGCGGTCGGGACTAGCGGGAGGGTGGTGGGAGCTGTTTTTT.

The J gene is TRBJ2-7, the V gene TRBV14, with a weak D call TRBD2 (6 bases). The length of the CDR3 is 15 residues. Trimming took off 1 base at V and 3 bases at J, with 13 bases between the two ends. CDR1 is SGHDN, CDR2 FVKESK, per germline. CDR3 region: CASSQVPGRNYEQYF. CDR3 nucleotides: TGTGCCAGCAGCCAAGTGCCGGGGAGGAACTACGAGCAGTACTTC.

This chain uses TRBV6-1 with TRBJ1-2, with 8 positions matching TRBD1. This CDR3 has 15 residues. Germline-derived CDR1 and CDR2 are MNHNS and SASEGT. Losses at the gene ends were 0 bases for V and 8 bases for J; bases not matched to a gene: 8. The CDR3 here is CASSEAKSGGEGYTF. In DNA, the CDR3 is TGTGCCAGCAGTGAAGCCAAGTCAGGGGGCGAAGGCTACACCTTC.

The V and J genes are TRBV6-1 and TRBJ2-1, with D possibly being TRBD1 (6 bases). The V end was cut by 2 bases, the J end by 3 bases, with 14 bases between. This CDR3 spans 16 amino acids. Germline V gene data show CDR1 as MNHNS and CDR2 as SASEGT. This CDR3 is CASSEIMGAHYNEQFF. The CDR3 bases are TGTGCCAGCAGTGAAATAATGGGGGCGCACTACAATGAGCAGTTCTTC.

The chain uses TRBV5-1 and TRBJ1-2, with 8 bases identical to TRBD1. Germline CDR1 reads SGHRS; CDR2 reads YFSETQ. The CDR3 is made up of 16 amino acids. The trim removed 0 bases at V and 1 base at J, leaving 5 bases unmatched. The CDR3 region is CASSLVGQGINYGYTF. The CDR3 nucleotides are TGCGCCAGCAGCTTGGTAGGACAGGGTATTAACTATGGCTACACCTTC.